These 20 T cell receptor beta chains originate from one sample sequenced in a study of human T cells and chemical hapten exposure. Each CDR3 protein is one row after TCRdb ran MiXCR on the RACE reads. The sample records some 110,000 distinct CDR3 sequences, roughly an eighth being singletons. The sample's time point: patch test 1, 2 weeks after DPC sensitization. The sample's treatment: therapeutic diphenylcyclopropenone sensitization with weekly scalp DPC. Sequenced here: whole blood, sampled in connection with sensitization to the hapten diphenylcyclopropenone (DPC). All receptors come from a woman between 50 and 59 years old with alopecia areata. Some clones in this sample may be carry-over from other donors' samples.

In its sample, this clonotype was seen a few times. This chain uses TRBV4-3 with TRBJ1-1; no clear D gene. The germline gives CDR1 LGHNA, CDR2 YSLEER. V was trimmed by 1 base and J by 2 bases, leaving 11 bases between them. The CDR3 contains 15 residues. CDR3 nucleotides: TGCGCCAGCAGCCAAGTCCCGGGGATCAACACTGAAGCTTTCTTT. Its protein product is CASSQVPGINTEAFF.

Ten or more counts support this clonotype. The chain has TRBV20-1 and TRBJ1-1, with unresolved D. Per the germline V gene, CDR1 is DFQATT and CDR2 is SNEGSKA (reference sequence). Trimming stripped 0 bases from V and 3 bases from J, with 11 bases between. This CDR3 region has 14 residues. The CDR3 nucleotides read TGCAGTGCTAGAGATCGTGGCGCGGACACTGAAGCTTTCTTT. Protein: CSARDRGADTEAFF.

This clonotype was counted a few times. The gene calls are TRBV10-3 and TRBJ2-6; D ambiguous. The CDR3 consists of 16 residues. From germline, CDR1 is ENHRY and CDR2 SYGVKD. Trimming removed 2 bases from V and 4 bases from J, with 12 bases in between. The CDR3 loop reads CAISEAGLRGANVLTF. CDR3 in DNA: TGTGCCATCAGTGAGGCCGGGCTCCGAGGGGCCAACGTCCTGACTTTC.

The V and J genes are TRBV6-2 or TRBV6-3 and TRBJ2-5; tentatively, D is TRBD2 (6 bases). The V gene lost 0 bases and the J gene lost 3 bases, with 17 bases spanning the gap. Germline V lookup: CDR1 MNHEY, CDR2 SVGEGT. The CDR3 length is 17 residues. CDR3 DNA: TGTGCCAGCAGTTACTCGCGGGGCTATTCATCTGAAGAGACCCAGTACTTC. It codes for CASSYSRGYSSEETQYF.

Ten or more counts support this clonotype. The V and J genes are TRBV4-3 and TRBJ2-7, with D possibly matching TRBD1 (5 bases). The germline V gene encodes CDR1 LGHNA and CDR2 YSLEER. Trimming took off 0 bases at V and 2 bases at J, with 8 bases between the two ends. The CDR3 spans 14 residues. The CDR3 is CASSQDQGTYEQYF. CDR3 sequence (DNA): TGCGCCAGCAGCCAAGATCAGGGAACCTACGAGCAGTACTTC.

J is TRBJ2-7 and V is TRBV28; D uncertain. Trimming took 5 bases from V and 0 from J, leaving 5 bases between them. Germline CDR1 and CDR2: MDHEN and SYDVKM. The CDR3 totals 12 residues. The CDR3: CASSPVSYEQYF. Here the CDR3 DNA reads TGTGCCAGCAGTCCAGTCTCCTACGAGCAGTACTTC. The whole variable domain, filled in from reference TRBV28 and TRBJ2-7, reads DVKVTQSSRYLVKRTGEKVFLECVQDMDHENMFWYRQDPGLGLRLIYFSYDVKMKEKGDIPEGYSVSREKKERFSLILESASTNQTSMYLCASSPVSYEQYFGPGTRLTVT.

The table lists this clonotype with many counts. The rearrangement joins TRBV11-2 to TRBJ2-1; D gene ambiguous. CDR3 size: 14 residues. The germline V gene has CDR1 SGHAT and CDR2 FQNNGV. V dropped 6 bases and J dropped 9 bases, with 18 bases sitting between them. CDR3 coding DNA: TGTGCCAGCAGACCGGTTTTTCAGGTCGGTGAGCAGTTCTTC. It yields the protein CASRPVFQVGEQFF.

This clonotype has a count of ten or more. The chain couples TRBV11-2 to TRBJ1-2; D not certain. In germline, CDR1 is SGHAT, CDR2 FQNNGV. V shed 8 bases and J shed 2 bases, with 12 bases lying between them. This CDR3 spans 13 amino acids. DNA of the CDR3: TGTGCCAGCGCCGGTTCGGGGAACTATGGCTACACCTTC. Amino acid sequence: CASAGSGNYGYTF.

CDR3 bases: TGCGCCAGCAGCCTAGGGGGGCCCCCTTCCTACGAGCAGTACTTC. As protein: CASSLGGPPSYEQYF. The chain has TRBV5-1 and TRBJ2-7, with D tentatively TRBD1 or TRBD2 (6 bases each). Per germline, CDR1 SGHRS and CDR2 YFSETQ. This CDR3 region has 15 residues. Trimming took off 4 bases at V and 1 base at J, with 15 bases between the two ends.

This clonotype was observed at least ten times. The J gene is TRBJ2-5, the V gene TRBV11-2; D is undetermined. V lost 5 bases and J 5 bases, leaving 6 bases between the germline ends. The CDR3 sequence is 11 residues long. Germline V gene data show CDR1 as SGHAT and CDR2 as FQNNGV. DNA for the CDR3: TGTGCCAGCAGCCACGCGGAGACCCAGTACTTC. It yields the protein CASSHAETQYF.

The chain combines TRBV5-1 with TRBJ2-7; TRBD1 matches at 7 bases. CDR3 size: 15 residues. V shed 1 base, J shed 3 bases, and the junction held 7 bases outside the gene matches. From germline, CDR1 is SGHRS and CDR2 YFSETQ. CDR3 amino acids: CASSLTAGGGYEQYF. The CDR3 nucleotides read TGCGCCAGCAGCTTGACGGCAGGGGGTGGCTACGAGCAGTACTTC.

In its sample, this clonotype was seen a few times. The rearrangement links TRBV7-6 to TRBJ1-2; 7 bases are a match to TRBD1. This CDR3 is built from 16 residues. Germline assignment: CDR1 SGHVS and CDR2 FNYEAQ. With V trimmed by 1 base and J by 2 bases, 7 bases remained unmatched. The CDR3 reads CASSLGGQRENYGYTF. DNA of the CDR3: TGTGCCAGCAGCTTAGGGGGACAGCGGGAAAACTATGGCTACACCTTC.

The chain is built from TRBV20-1 and TRBJ2-1; maybe TRBD1 (5 bases). Trimming removed 0 bases at V and 8 bases at J, with 17 bases between. There are 15 residues in the CDR3. The germline CDR1 and CDR2 sequences are DFQATT and SNEGSKA (reference sequence). The CDR3 here is CSARDVGVRIDEQFF. For the CDR3, the DNA is TGCAGTGCTAGAGACGTAGGGGTACGTATCGATGAGCAGTTCTTC.

The CDR3 region has the DNA TGTGCCAGCTCACTAGGGTTCAGGATAGATACGCAGTATTTT. It yields the protein CASSLGFRIDTQYF. V usage is TRBV18 and J usage is TRBJ2-3; the D is unclear. The CDR3 covers 14 residues. Germline V gene lookup returns CDR1 KGHSH and CDR2 LQKENI. V lost 4 bases and J lost 5, with 13 bases in between.

This clonotype occurred many times. The rearrangement links TRBV6-1 to TRBJ1-1; TRBD1 matches 9 bases. Germline V gene data show CDR1 as MNHNS and CDR2 as SASEGT. The length of the CDR3 is 15 residues. J gave up 6 bases and V 7 bases, and 12 bases lay outside the gene matches. CDR3 nucleotides: TGTGCCAGCATTCCTTCTACGGGACAGGGCGCTGAAGCTTTCTTT. Its translation is CASIPSTGQGAEAFF.

This chain joins TRBV28 and TRBJ2-7, with 10 bases aligning to TRBD1. Losses at the gene ends were 4 bases for V and 11 bases for J; bases not matched to a gene: 11. The germline gives CDR1 MDHEN, CDR2 SYDVKM. The CDR3 sequence is 14 residues long. The CDR3 DNA is TGTGCCAGCAGTTACCCGGGACAGGGGATCCCCAAGTACTTC. It yields the protein CASSYPGQGIPKYF. The full variable domain, with the rest looked up from reference TRBV28 and TRBJ2-7, is DVKVTQSSRYLVKRTGEKVFLECVQDMDHENMFWYRQDPGLGLRLIYFSYDVKMKEKGDIPEGYSVSREKKERFSLILESASTNQTSMYLCASSYPGQGIPKYFGPGTRLTVT.

The rearrangement uses TRBV10-3 and TRBJ2-7, with 8 bases aligning to TRBD1. With 5 bases clipped from V and 3 bases from J, the junction kept 9 bases outside the gene matches. The CDR3 runs 15 residues. CDR1 ENHRY and CDR2 SYGVKD come from the germline V gene. The CDR3 nucleotides read TGTGCCATCAGTTTTGGACAGGGTCCAAACTACGAGCAGTACTTC. It encodes CAISFGQGPNYEQYF.

This clonotype was detected a few times. The gene calls are TRBV5-8 and TRBJ2-7; 7 bases match TRBD2. V gave up 2 bases and J gave up 4 bases; unmatched junction bases: 9. Germline assignment: CDR1 SGHTS and CDR2 YDEGEE. The CDR3 is made up of 15 amino acids. The CDR3 here is CASSLPHLGGYEQYF. In DNA form, the CDR3 reads TGTGCCAGCAGCTTACCCCACCTCGGGGGGTACGAGCAGTACTTC.

This clonotype was recorded a few times. The chain joins TRBV27 to TRBJ2-7; TRBD1 might be the D (6 bases). Germline V CDR1 and CDR2: MNHEY, SMNVEV (reference sequence). The CDR3 contains 12 residues. Trimming cost V 6 bases and J 4 bases, with 10 bases left between them. The CDR3 DNA follows: TGTGCCAGCAGCGGACAGACTTACGAGCAGTACTTC. Translating gives CASSGQTYEQYF.

This clonotype was counted at least ten times. The chain is built from TRBV6-5 and TRBJ1-2; D is possibly TRBD1 (5 bases). The CDR3 has 14 amino acids. The V end was cut by 4 bases, the J end by 2 bases, with 11 bases between. Germline V gene lookup returns CDR1 MNHEY and CDR2 SVGAGI. The CDR3 here is CASSSPGPNYGYTF. For the CDR3, the DNA is TGTGCCAGCAGTTCTCCGGGACCGAACTATGGCTACACCTTC.